Below are 24 T cell receptor beta chains sequenced from a single sample in a study of shared clonotypes between healthy human individuals. TCRdb's table, derived via immunoSEQ multiplex PCR, lists solely in-frame clones and lacks some. The repertoire consists of about 320,000 clones, with over 75% occurring once and the leading ten covering about 16%. Sequencing was carried out using memory CD8+ T cells sorted from blood. Subset described: CD45RO+ cells pooled with CCR7-negative TemRA cells. The receptors stem from a man aged 18 to 35 in good health.

The rearrangement uses TRBV27 and TRBJ1-4; D not certain. The germline V and J ends were trimmed by 8 bases and 0 bases, with 13 bases remaining between them. Germline CDR1 and CDR2: MNHEY and SMNVEV (reference sequence). CDR3 length: 15 amino acids. CDR3 loop: CASPTGFSTNEKLFF. DNA for the CDR3: TGTGCCAGCCCCACGGGTTTTTCAACTAATGAAAAACTGTTTTTT. Full variable domain (outside the CDR3, taken from reference TRBV27 and TRBJ1-4): EAQVTQNPRYLITVTGKKLTVTCSQNMNHEYMSWYRQDPGLGLRQIYYSMNVEVTDKGDVPEGYKVSRKEKRNFPLILESPSPNQTSLYFCASPTGFSTNEKLFFGSGTQLSVL.

The chain joins TRBV7-9 to TRBJ2-3; possible D gene TRBD1, 5 bases. This CDR3 has 13 residues. CDR1 is SEHNR, CDR2 FQNEAQ, per germline (reference sequence). Between the trimmed V and J ends, which lost 5 bases and 6 bases, there was a span of 12 bases. The CDR3 sequence is CASSLPTVDTQYF. The CDR3, as DNA: TGTGCCAGCAGCCTACCGACAGTTGATACGCAGTATTTT. Looking up the rest from reference TRBV7-9 and TRBJ2-3 gives the full variable domain: DTGVSQNPRHKITKRGQNVTFRCDPISEHNRLYWYRQTLGQGPEFLTYFQNEAQLEKSRLLSDRFSAERPKGSFSTLEIQRTEQGDSAMYLCASSLPTVDTQYFGPGTRLTVL.

The chain joins TRBV10-2 to TRBJ2-7, with D hard to call. Germline V gene sequence: CDR1 WSHSY, CDR2 SAAADI. The CDR3 runs 12 residues. The V end lost 11 bases, the J end lost 5 bases, and 16 bases lay between the germline ends. Written as DNA, the CDR3 is TGCGCCCCAAAGCAATTGGCCCACGAGCAGTACTTC. It is translated as CAPKQLAHEQYF.

The rearrangement uses TRBV29-1 and TRBJ2-3, with 7 bases identical to TRBD2. This CDR3 is 16 amino acids long. CDR1 is SQVTM and CDR2 is ANQGSEA in the germline V gene. The junction had 17 bases not matched to a gene; V was cut back by 6 bases and J by 5 bases. The CDR3 loop reads CSVKPRGDGGEDTQYF. CDR3 DNA: TGCAGCGTCAAACCCCGGGGGGACGGCGGGGAAGATACGCAGTATTTT.

The CDR3 nucleotides read TGTGCCAGCAGCCCCGACTTGGGCAATCAGCCCCAGCATTTT. Residues: CASSPDLGNQPQHF. The rearrangement links TRBV9 to TRBJ1-5; D not certain. V dropped 4 bases and J dropped 2 bases, with 10 bases sitting between them. From germline, CDR1 is SGDLS and CDR2 YYNGEE. The length of the CDR3 is 14 residues.

The genes are TRBV11-2 and TRBJ1-6; TRBD1 matches 7 bases. Germline V lookup: CDR1 SGHAT, CDR2 FQNNGV. CDR3 size: 18 residues. The trim removed 4 bases at V and 0 bases at J, leaving 9 bases unmatched. CDR3: CASSSRQGPSSYNSPLHF. DNA for the CDR3: TGTGCCAGCAGCTCCAGACAGGGACCTAGCTCCTATAATTCACCCCTCCACTTT.

This chain connects TRBV7-8 to TRBJ1-5, with D perhaps TRBD1 (5 bases). The CDR3 loop spans 15 amino acids. V lost 0 bases and J 4 bases, leaving 10 bases between the germline ends. CDR1 SGHVS and CDR2 FQNEAQ come from the germline V gene. The CDR3 region is CASSLAGTVNQPQHF. DNA of the CDR3: TGTGCCAGCAGCTTAGCGGGGACGGTTAATCAGCCCCAGCATTTT.

This chain links TRBV10-3 with TRBJ2-3; D is tentatively TRBD1 or TRBD2 (5 bases each). Germline V gene lookup returns CDR1 ENHRY and CDR2 SYGVKD. The CDR3 totals 14 residues. Trimming cost V 0 bases and J 4 bases, with 8 bases left between them. The CDR3 DNA sequence: TGTGCCATCAGTGAGTCGAGGGGTTCAGATACGCAGTATTTT. It encodes CAISESRGSDTQYF.

This clone was seen once. The J gene is TRBJ2-1, the V gene TRBV9; no definite D call. CDR1 is SGDLS and CDR2 is YYNGEE in the germline V gene. The ends were cut back, 4 bases at V and 6 bases at J, with 17 bases in the middle. The CDR3 has 15 residues. The CDR3 loop reads CASSLGIGLGNEQFF. CDR3 nucleotides: TGTGCCAGCAGCTTAGGGATAGGGTTGGGCAATGAGCAGTTCTTC.

This clone has just one count. The V call is TRBV13, the J call TRBJ1-1; no clear D gene. Between the trimmed V and J ends, which lost 4 bases and 1 base, there was a span of 4 bases. Germline CDR1 reads PRHDT; CDR2 reads FYEKMQ (reference sequence). The CDR3 has 12 amino acids. CDR3 nucleotide sequence: TGTGCCAGCAGCTCCGAGAACACTGAAGCTTTCTTT. Protein product: CASSSENTEAFF.

The J gene is TRBJ1-6, the V gene TRBV5-4; possibly TRBD1 for D (5 bases). The ends were cut back, 5 bases at V and 7 bases at J, with 16 bases in the middle. The CDR3 runs 15 residues. Per the germline V gene, CDR1 is SGHNT and CDR2 is YYREEE (reference sequence). The CDR3 DNA is TGTGCCAGCAGTCACAATACAGGCGGCAATTCACCCCTCCACTTT. Its translation: CASSHNTGGNSPLHF.

The genes are TRBV27 and TRBJ2-1; D may be TRBD2 (6 bases). V lost 4 bases and J 0 bases, leaving 13 bases between the germline ends. The CDR3 sequence is 16 residues long. Germline V gives CDR1 MNHEY, CDR2 SMNVEV (reference sequence). CDR3 in DNA: TGTGCCAGCAGTTCAGTCGGGAGAATCTCCTACAATGAGCAGTTCTTC. Its translation: CASSSVGRISYNEQFF.

This chain links TRBV11-2 with TRBJ2-7; D is unresolved. Trimming pared 3 bases from V and 3 bases from J, leaving 9 bases between. Germline-derived CDR1 and CDR2 are SGHAT and FQNNGV. The CDR3 totals 13 residues. CDR3 in amino acids: CASSFSQNYEQYF. For the CDR3, the DNA is TGTGCCAGCAGCTTTTCCCAGAACTACGAGCAGTACTTC.

V and J are TRBV27 and TRBJ2-7, with 9 bases matching TRBD1. Germline CDR1 reads MNHEY; CDR2 reads SMNVEV (reference sequence). Losses at the gene ends were 5 bases for V and 1 base for J; bases not matched to a gene: 9. The CDR3 is 16 residues long. This CDR3 is CASSTTGTGRSYEQYF. As DNA, the CDR3 is TGTGCCAGCAGTACAACCGGGACAGGGAGGTCCTACGAGCAGTACTTC.

This clone was seen once. This rearrangement joins TRBV29-1 to TRBJ2-2; no definite D call. Germline V gene data show CDR1 as SQVTM and CDR2 as ANQGSEA. Trimming left V 7 bases short and J 5 bases short, with 11 bases between. The length of the CDR3 is 12 residues. CDR3: CSATAGTGELFF. The DNA of the CDR3 is TGCAGCGCCACCGCTGGTACCGGGGAGCTGTTTTTT.

The chain links TRBV6-9 to TRBJ2-3, with TRBD1 matching over 7 bases. J lost 2 bases, V lost 6 bases, and 11 bases had no gene match. Germline assignment: CDR1 MNHGY and CDR2 SVAAGI. The CDR3 sequence is 16 residues long. The CDR3 nucleotides are TGTGCCAGCAGCCGAAAACAGGGGCCTTTCACAGATACGCAGTATTTT. It specifies CASSRKQGPFTDTQYF.

The chain recombines TRBV19 with TRBJ1-2; possible D gene TRBD1, 5 bases. The CDR3 contains 13 residues. Trimming stripped 5 bases from V and 5 bases from J, with 12 bases between. Germline CDR1 reads LNHDA; CDR2 reads SQIVND (reference sequence). The CDR3 DNA reads as TGTGCCAGTAGTCCTCAGGGATCTTATGGCTACACCTTC. Protein product: CASSPQGSYGYTF. Looking up the rest from reference TRBV19 and TRBJ1-2 gives the full variable domain: DGGITQSPKYLFRKEGQNVTLSCEQNLNHDAMYWYRQDPGQGLRLIYYSQIVNDFQKGDIAEGYSVSREKKESFPLTVTSAQKNPTAFYLCASSPQGSYGYTFGSGTRLTVV.

The chain joins TRBV10-3 to TRBJ2-7; D is possibly TRBD2 (6 bases). The length of the CDR3 is 12 residues. Trimming shortened V by 7 bases and J by 6 bases, and 13 bases separated the two germline ends. The germline CDR1 and CDR2 sequences are ENHRY and SYGVKD. CDR3 sequence: CAIKEGRFEQYF. The CDR3 nucleotides read TGTGCCATCAAGGAGGGCCGGTTCGAGCAGTACTTC.

Remarks on this clone: This same CDR3 is encoded by further DNA sequences in the sample. The V gene is TRBV29-1, the J gene TRBJ2-7; 7 nucleotides match TRBD1. Trimming removed 6 bases from V and 0 bases from J; junction bases left unmatched: 5. The CDR3 length is 13 residues. Germline lookup yields CDR1 SQVTM and CDR2 ANQGSEA. The CDR3 region is CSVETGSSYEQYF. The CDR3 DNA is TGCAGCGTGGAGACAGGGAGCTCCTACGAGCAGTACTTC.

The chain uses TRBV2 and TRBJ2-7, with TRBD2 as a possible D gene (6 bases). Trimming removed 4 bases from V and 6 bases from J, with 19 bases in between. This CDR3 region has 15 residues. The germline gives CDR1 SNHLY, CDR2 FYNNEI. The CDR3 loop reads CASSGPPGALGEQYF. The CDR3 DNA follows: TGTGCCAGCAGTGGCCCGCCGGGAGCATTGGGCGAGCAGTACTTC.

In DNA, the CDR3 is TGCAGCGTTGGGGGCCCCGGGGGCTACAATGAGCAGTTCTTC. It yields the protein CSVGGPGGYNEQFF. This chain joins TRBV29-1 and TRBJ2-1, with D possibly TRBD2 on 6 matching bases. The V and J ends lost 4 bases and 3 bases respectively, with 13 bases between them. Germline V gene lookup returns CDR1 SQVTM and CDR2 ANQGSEA. The CDR3 loop spans 14 amino acids.

This chain connects TRBV29-1 to TRBJ2-7; 8 bases agree with TRBD2. CDR3 length equals 14 residues. J was trimmed by 5 bases and V by 7 bases; bases with no gene match: 13. CDR1 is SQVTM, CDR2 ANQGSEA, per germline. CDR3 nucleotide sequence: TGCAGCGGTCCCGGGAGGGGAAGCGAAAACGAGCAGTACTTC. Translation gives CSGPGRGSENEQYF.

In this sample, this clone turned up once. This chain uses TRBV7-8 with TRBJ2-7, with D unresolved. The germline CDR1 and CDR2 sequences are SGHVS and FQNEAQ. The CDR3 contains 14 residues. Trimming removed 0 bases at V and 0 bases at J, with 6 bases between. This CDR3 is CASSLAGGSYEQYF. The CDR3 bases are TGTGCCAGCAGCTTAGCCGGCGGCTCCTACGAGCAGTACTTC.

The chain employs TRBV27 and TRBJ2-3; D not resolved. The length of the CDR3 is 13 residues. Germline-derived CDR1 and CDR2 are MNHEY and SMNVEV (reference sequence). V was clipped by 6 bases and J by 4 bases, with 11 bases between them. The DNA of the CDR3 is TGTGCCAGCAGGACCTCGGTGGCAGATACGCAGTATTTT. Translation gives CASRTSVADTQYF.